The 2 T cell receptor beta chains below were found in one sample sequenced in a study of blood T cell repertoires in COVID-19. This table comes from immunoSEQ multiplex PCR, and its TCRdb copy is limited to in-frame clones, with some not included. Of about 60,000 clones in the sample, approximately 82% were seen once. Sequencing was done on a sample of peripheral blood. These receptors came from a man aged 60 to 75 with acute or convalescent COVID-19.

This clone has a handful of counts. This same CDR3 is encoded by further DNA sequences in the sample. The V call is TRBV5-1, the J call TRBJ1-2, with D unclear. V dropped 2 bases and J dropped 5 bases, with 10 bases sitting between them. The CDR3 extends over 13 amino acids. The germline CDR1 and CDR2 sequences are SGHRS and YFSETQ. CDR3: CASSFTENYGYTF. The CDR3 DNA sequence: TGCGCCAGCAGCTTTACGGAGAATTATGGCTACACCTTC.

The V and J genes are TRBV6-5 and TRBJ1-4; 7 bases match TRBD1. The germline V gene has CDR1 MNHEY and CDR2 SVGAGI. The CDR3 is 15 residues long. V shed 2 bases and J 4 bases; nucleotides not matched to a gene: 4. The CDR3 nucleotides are TGTGCCAGCAGTTACCTGGACAGGTTTAATGAAAAACTGTTTTTT. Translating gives CASSYLDRFNEKLFF.